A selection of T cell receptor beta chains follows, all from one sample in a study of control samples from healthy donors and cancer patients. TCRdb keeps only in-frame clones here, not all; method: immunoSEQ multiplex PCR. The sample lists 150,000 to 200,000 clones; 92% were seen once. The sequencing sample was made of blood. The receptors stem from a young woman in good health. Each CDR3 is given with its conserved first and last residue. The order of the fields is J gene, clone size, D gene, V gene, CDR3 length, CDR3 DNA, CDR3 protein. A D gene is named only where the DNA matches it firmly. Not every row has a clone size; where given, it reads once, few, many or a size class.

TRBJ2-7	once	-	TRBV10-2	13	TGCGCCAGCAGCCCCGGGACTTACTACGAGCAGTACTTC	CASSPGTYYEQYF
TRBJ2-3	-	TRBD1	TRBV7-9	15	TGTGCCAGCAGCCCCGGACAGGTTCGCACAGATACGCAGTATTTT	CASSPGQVRTDTQYF
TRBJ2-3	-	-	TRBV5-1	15	TGCGCCAGCAGCTTTCTGGGGGGCGCGAAAGATACGCAGTATTTT	CASSFLGGAKDTQYF
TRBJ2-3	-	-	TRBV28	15	TGTGCCAGCAGTTTGATTAGCGGTACGACAGATACGCAGTATTTT	CASSLISGTTDTQYF
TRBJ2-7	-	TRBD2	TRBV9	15	TGTGCCAGCAGCCCCGTGGCTAGCGGGCTCTACGAGCAGTACTTC	CASSPVASGLYEQYF
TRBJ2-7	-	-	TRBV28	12	TGTGCCAGCAGTCCGAGGGACTACGAGCAGTACTTC	CASSPRDYEQYF
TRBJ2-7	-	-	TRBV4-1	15	TGCGCCAGCAGCCCCGGGCAGGGGACTTCCTACGAGCAGTACTTC	CASSPGQGTSYEQYF
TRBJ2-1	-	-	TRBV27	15	TGTGCCAGCACCCCCCTTGCTAGAAGGGTGAATGAGCAGTTCTTC	CASTPLARRVNEQFF
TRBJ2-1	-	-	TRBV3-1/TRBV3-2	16	TGTGCCAGCAGCCAATTTGCGGGACCCCATCGGAATGAGCAGTTCTTC	CASSQFAGPHRNEQFF
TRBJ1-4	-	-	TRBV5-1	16	TGCGCCAGCAGCCCGGCCCCCTGGGCCACTAATGAAAAACTGTTTTTT	CASSPAPWATNEKLFF
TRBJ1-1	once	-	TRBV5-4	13	TGTGCCAGCAGCCTAAACTTGAACACTGAAGCTTTCTTT	CASSLNLNTEAFF
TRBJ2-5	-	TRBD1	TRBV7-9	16	TGTGCCAGCAGCTTATCTCGTGCAGGGGGCGAGGAGACCCAGTACTTC	CASSLSRAGGEETQYF
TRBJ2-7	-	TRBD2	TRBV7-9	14	TGTGCCAGCAGCTTTCAGGGCGGGAGGTTAGAGCAGTACTTC	CASSFQGGRLEQYF
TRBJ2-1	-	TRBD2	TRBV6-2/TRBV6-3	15	TGTGCCAGCAGTTACCAAGCGGGAGAGGGCAATGAGCAGTTCTTC	CASSYQAGEGNEQFF
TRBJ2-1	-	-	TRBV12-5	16	TGTGCTAGTGGTTTAGGGATAGGAGGGGCTTACAATGAGCAGTTCTTC	CASGLGIGGAYNEQFF
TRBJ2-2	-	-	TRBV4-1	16	TGCGCCAGCAGCCAAGATTCGTCGGTGTCTTACGGGGAGCTGTTTTTT	CASSQDSSVSYGELFF
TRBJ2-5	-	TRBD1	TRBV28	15	TGTGCCAGCAGTTTGGACAGGGGCCCTCAAGAGACCCAGTACTTC	CASSLDRGPQETQYF
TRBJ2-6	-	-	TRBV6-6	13	TGTGCCAGCACAAGGGAGCGAGCCAACGTCCTGACTTTC	CASTRERANVLTF
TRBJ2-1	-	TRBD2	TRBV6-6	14	TGTGCCAGCATCATGGGGGGGAGTTTGAATGAGCAGTTCTTC	CASIMGGSLNEQFF
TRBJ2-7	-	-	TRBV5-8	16	TGTGCCAGCAGCACGCTCCCGGGCCTTCTCGCCTACGAGCAGTACTTC	CASSTLPGLLAYEQYF
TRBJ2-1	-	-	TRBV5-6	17	TGTGCCAGCAGCGCCCTTGGCGGCGGTACGGGCGACAATGAGCAGTTCTTC	CASSALGGGTGDNEQFF
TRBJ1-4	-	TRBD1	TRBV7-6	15	TGTGCCAGCAGCTTTACAGGCTCAGGGGGGGAAAAACTGTTTTTT	CASSFTGSGGEKLFF
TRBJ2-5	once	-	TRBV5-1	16	TGCGCCAGCACAAGGGGCGGGCGAAGGGCCCAAGAGACCCAGTACTTC	CASTRGGRRAQETQYF
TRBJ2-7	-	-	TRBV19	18	TGTGCCAGTAGTATTTCGGTCACAGGGATGTTCCCTGTCTACGAGCAGTACTTC	CASSISVTGMFPVYEQYF
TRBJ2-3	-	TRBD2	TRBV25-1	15	TGTGCCAGCAGTGGGACGGGAGGGCGAACAGATACGCAGTATTTT	CASSGTGGRTDTQYF
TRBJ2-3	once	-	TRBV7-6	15	TGTGCCAGCAGCTTAGGGCGGGTCAGCACAGATACGCAGTATTTT	CASSLGRVSTDTQYF
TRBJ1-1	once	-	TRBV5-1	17	TGCGCCAGCAGCTTTAGGGGCGGTGGTAGGTTGGACACTGAAGCTTTCTTT	CASSFRGGGRLDTEAFF
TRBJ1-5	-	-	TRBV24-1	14	TGTGCCACCAGTGACGAATACCCAGGTCTCCCCCAGCATTTT	CATSDEYPGLPQHF
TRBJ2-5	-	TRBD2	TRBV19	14	TGTGCCAGTAGTGTTAGCGGGATGTCCGAGACCCAGTACTTC	CASSVSGMSETQYF